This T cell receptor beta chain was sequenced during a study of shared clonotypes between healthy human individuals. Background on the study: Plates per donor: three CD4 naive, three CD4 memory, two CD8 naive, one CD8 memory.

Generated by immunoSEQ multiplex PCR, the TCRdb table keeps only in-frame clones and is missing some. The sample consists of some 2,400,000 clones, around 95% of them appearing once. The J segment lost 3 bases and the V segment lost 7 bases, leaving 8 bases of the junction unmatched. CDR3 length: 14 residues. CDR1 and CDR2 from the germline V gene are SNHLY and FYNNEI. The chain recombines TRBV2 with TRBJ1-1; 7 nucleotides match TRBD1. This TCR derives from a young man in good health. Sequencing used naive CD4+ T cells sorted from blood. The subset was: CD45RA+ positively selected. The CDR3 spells CASTSGQAYTEAFF. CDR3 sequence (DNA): TGTGCCAGCACCTCCGGACAGGCCTACACTGAAGCTTTCTTT.